This TCR beta chain was captured in a study of T cell repertoires in cytomegalovirus infection. Comments on this clonotype: Its specificity is unknown.

The CDR3 consists of 16 residues. Germline CDR1 and CDR2: MNHEY and SVGAGI. Unmatched junction bases numbered 8, after V lost 6 bases and J lost 0 bases. MiXCR, run by TCRdb on the reads, gives a single entry per CDR3 protein. The data contain 600,000 to 700,000 distinct CDR3 sequences, around 35% of them singletons. The sequenced sample was cultured PBMCs, obtained from culture after CMV antigen stimulation. The receptor was derived from a human donor in good health (CMV status not recorded). Some clones in this sample may be carry-over from other donors' samples. The J gene is TRBJ2-1, the V gene TRBV6-5, with 7 bases that match TRBD2. The chain's CDR3 is CASRPLASYSYNEQFF. CDR3 bases: TGTGCCAGCAGACCACTAGCGAGTTACTCCTACAATGAGCAGTTCTTC.